Sequencing of this T cell receptor (beta chain) was carried out in a study of blood T cells in healthy people across ages. Trimming took 6 bases from V and 3 from J; bases not matched to a gene: 5. The CDR3 sequence is 14 residues long. The use of a sample-barcoded 5' primer and a J-beta primer mix characterized a second PCR of roughly 7 to 12 cycles. TCRdb fed the 5' RACE reads into MiXCR, producing one record per CDR3 protein. The sample carries 550,000 to 750,000 distinct CDR3 sequences, about 21% recorded once. This clonotype was seen repeatedly, ten times or more. The clonotype comes from a man aged 65 to 79 in good health. This sequence joins TRBV12-3 or TRBV12-4 and TRBJ2-5, with 9 positions matching TRBD1. Source material: blood. This chain's CDR3 is CASSRDRGKETQYF. The CDR3 region has the DNA TGTGCCAGCAGCCGCGACAGGGGGAAAGAGACCCAGTACTTC.